This TCR beta chain came from a study of cytomegalovirus exposure and HLA in healthy donors. Study findings and constraints: Several top significant clusters appeared, in a later analysis, to be linked to common viral pathogens.

The PCR made use of 60 Vbeta and 13 Jbeta primers. Clones were sequenced by immunoSEQ multiplex PCR, and TCRdb holds only the in-frame ones, with some missing. There are about 180,000 clones in the sample; 80% occur only once, and about 7% lies in the top ten. Likely unrecorded immune exposures existed in these nominally healthy donors. The V gene's germline CDR1 is SGHDT and CDR2 YYEEEE. Germline trimming cut 4 bases from V and 8 bases from J; bases unmatched to any gene: 11. The CDR3 runs to 14 residues. This clone was recorded once. Its antigen remains unknown. This clonotype originated in a man aged 25 to 40 in good health and CMV-seropositive. The sequenced sample consisted of PBMCs. The chain employs TRBV5-6 and TRBJ1-2; 7 nucleotides agree with TRBD1. The DNA of the CDR3 is TGTGCCAGCAGCCCCCGAATCCTGGGACAGGGCTACACCTTC. It yields the protein CASSPRILGQGYTF.